What follows describes a single T cell receptor (beta chain). The antigen it binds to is not known. No much larger clone is present one base from it, and per-base qualities are unavailable. CDR1 and CDR2, looked up from the germline V gene, are SGHVS and FQNEAQ. The CDR3 runs 16 amino acids, cysteine and phenylalanine included. Kept here is only the CDR3 DNA, which spans 48 bases and is read in frame from base 1. A distance of 9 bases separates the germline ends of V and J, which lose 1 base and 0 bases respectively. This specimen comes from a study of cytomegalovirus exposure and HLA in healthy donors (dated by TCRdb to the late 2010s). About the full investigation: An earlier analysis of 587 of the donors reported about 290 Gb of sequence data and roughly 100 million unique TCR beta sequences from 150 million to 200 million T cells. To predict cytomegalovirus infection status, the study brought together high-throughput TCR immunosequencing, statistical association of individual TCRs with disease status, and machine learning. Typing coverage differed by locus: A, B, C, DRB1 and DQB1 were typed in roughly 629-640 donors, DQA1 in approximately 520, DPA1 in 606, and DPB1 in about 450. Rather than drawing on any new phenotypic data, the later analysis identified candidate immune exposures from TCR beta sequences and the way those sequences occurred across donors. Because of strong linkage in the cohort, roughly five DR-DQ haplotypes were treated as single units for association and clustering. The T cell repertoires of some 700 subjects were profiled by immunosequencing and related to cytomegalovirus serostatus. A separate validation cohort of roughly 130 different subjects was used in addition to the roughly 620-subject first cohort. Every discovery cohort repertoire had been produced on one sequencing platform. A later genetic analysis took genome-wide SNP genotypes for about 65% of the 666 donors and used that subset as a discovery cohort. Donor age, sex, ethnicity and CMV serostatus were compiled together with the repertoire data. HLA typing covered class I and class II loci at four-digit resolution. To study patterns of TCR occurrence, a later analysis re-analyzed previously published TCR beta repertoires from 700 or so donors and added high-resolution HLA genotyping. Of the approximately 400 genotyped donors, over 65% fell in the genetic ancestry cluster associated with self-reported Caucasian donors. On average, around 200,000 unique TCR beta nucleotide sequences were sequenced per donor among about 400 genotyped donors of the cohort, with roughly 20% of those sequences being non-productive. To decide whether each TCR beta V gene segment behaved as functional or pseudogenic, an earlier analysis of some 580 of the donors relied on high-throughput TCR beta sequencing. An early release covering more than 500 HLA-typed donors comprised about 320 gigabases of sequencing data and around 85 million unique TCR sequences. The study aimed to test whether cataloging public T cell receptors could reveal signatures of past pathogen exposure.

Libraries were constructed by the immunoSEQ multiplex PCR assay. A mixture of 60 forward primers for TCR Vbeta segments and 13 reverse primers for TCR Jbeta segments was used in the multiplex PCR. Amplification of the CDR3 region of rearranged TCR beta genes was performed with a multiplex PCR assay on genomic DNA. On the Illumina HiSeq System, the amplified TCR beta libraries were sequenced as 87-base-pair reads. The authors processed their data as follows. A later analysis tallied roughly 76 million unique TCR beta chains across the approximately 670 repertoires, and some 10 million of those chains were shared by two or more donors. Raw reads were error-corrected and collapsed into unique sequences by a nearest-neighbor algorithm in which closely related sequences were merged to remove PCR and sequencing errors. To assign V, D and J gene segments, CDR3 sequences were aligned to IMGT reference sequences. For a sequence to be retained, a match of at least six nucleotides to both a V gene segment and a J gene segment was required. Rearrangements were classified as productive when the CDR3 lacked stop codons and remained in frame with V and J, and all other rearrangements were classified as non-productive. Following IMGT convention, CDR3 was defined as the stretch from the second conserved V-encoded cysteine to the conserved J-encoded phenylalanine. In an earlier analysis of some 550 of the donors, sequences lacking an unambiguous match to a single V gene segment were excluded. In an earlier analysis of about 590 of the donors, a V segment was called functional when productive rearrangements were above 56.7%, and segregating when the standard deviation between donors exceeded 5%. To diagnose cytomegalovirus status from the catalog of TCR beta chain sequences, a statistical classification framework was built. In a later analysis, V and J genes were assigned by comparing TCR nucleotide sequences against IMGT/GENE-DB human TR gene sequences. In a later analysis, CDR3 sequences and most-parsimonious VDJ recombination scenarios were assigned using the TCRdist pipeline. A later analysis defined each TCR beta chain by its CDR3 amino acid sequence plus V-gene family, and excluded reads lacking a unique V-gene family. To address suspected cross-contamination and a sequencing artifact, a later analysis removed a few hundred highly shared, low-generation-probability nucleotide sequences. In a later analysis, a clonal expansion index was calculated for each public chain from normalized within-repertoire ranks of inferred template counts. Generation probabilities in a later analysis came from a VDJ recombination model fitted to out-of-frame rearrangements, and those results were checked against IGoR. Hypergeometric tests were used in a later analysis to score TCR-TCR, TCR-HLA and TCR-CMV co-occurrence, with a repertoire-size bias correction applied to the TCR pairs. In a later analysis, false discovery rates were estimated by permuting HLA or CMV assignments 20 times. A later analysis grouped co-occurring TCRs with DBSCAN, adding TCRdist sequence similarity when clustering within HLA-allele-positive subsets. Repertoires with fewer than 30,000 or more than 120,000 public chains were left out of co-occurrence clustering, as were four to six repertoires with anomalous nucleotide sharing. In TCRdb, the immuneACCESS table is reduced to in-frame sequences with V and J assigned. These tables do not hold every clone; where another copy was compared, an unresolved V gene accounts for under half, and the others remain unexplained. The D gene and trimming were derived from the DNA, and the V and J assignments and clone size from that table. The sample table holds a few hundred thousand clones, of which 80% to 95% were seen once. The ten biggest clones cover about 1.8% of the sample.

General study outcomes and caveats: HLA typing was unavailable for some donors at each locus, so association tests used only the typed subset. A later analysis associated 16,951 TCR beta sequences with specific HLA alleles at a false discovery rate of 0.05. A later analysis found that most CMV-associated TCR beta chains appeared HLA-restricted, with HLA associations seemingly driven largely by CMV exposure. In a later genetic analysis, fewer N-insertions in productive TCRs were reported among donors in an Asian-associated ancestry cluster than the roughly 670-donor mean. The study listed 150 to 200 TCR beta chains as associated with cytomegalovirus. According to a later analysis, TCR association rates differed among HLA loci, with DRB1 alleles showing the most associated TCRs and HLA-C alleles showing the fewest. Immune exposure information for the cohort was limited to CMV serostatus. The cohort was sequenced for TCR beta chains only, and without alpha or paired-chain data the features that could be detected were limited. A later genetic analysis associated a missense DCLRE1C variant with V-gene and J-gene trimming of TCR beta chains, and an independent cohort replicated the association. A few of the identified cytomegalovirus-associated TCR beta chains were confirmed in vitro to be specific for cytomegalovirus antigens. A further reported finding was that TCR beta sequences accurately predicted the HLA-A and HLA-B alleles for most subjects in the first cohort. Strong co-occurrence of HLA alleles, especially DR and DQ, made assigning TCR associations to individual alleles difficult. In an earlier analysis of around 600 of the donors, most TCR beta V segments appeared in productive rearrangements about 87% or about 30% of the time, broadly matching IMGT annotations. A cluster of highly shared sequence variants was judged likely to be a technical artifact of the sequencing pipeline. Cytomegalovirus status was reported to be diagnosed by the classifier with high specificity and sensitivity in both the original and validation cohorts. Most TCR sequences were seen in very few donors, while some public TCRs were found in many individuals. The presence/absence analyses assumed that sequencing depth was roughly uniform across donors, and that assumption may not be true. Because counts were too low, about 18 rarely observed V segments, including chromosome 9 orphons, were excluded from the earlier analysis of 500 to 700 of the donors. According to the authors, the approach could potentially be generalized to other disease states and immunological phenotypes. A later analysis found that HLA-associated TCR beta chains were more clonally expanded and had lower generation probabilities than equally common non-associated chains. Correlated functional status among segregating V segments might reflect linkage disequilibrium, but an unknown experimental factor could not be ruled out. A later analysis reported that several top co-occurrence clusters appeared linked to parvovirus B19, influenza, CMV and Epstein-Barr virus. The 87-base-pair reads could not distinguish some IMGT-functional V segments, including TRBV6-2 and TRBV6-3, so those segments were excluded.

The cohort was made up of under 800 healthy bone marrow donors. At the time of sampling, every cohort member was nominally healthy, though immune exposures that went unrecorded were likely present. The donor tested CMV seronegative and was one of the 352 seronegative cohort members. Each donor provided a peripheral blood sample, and peripheral blood mononuclear cells were used for TCR beta sequencing. The Qiagen DNeasy Blood Extraction Kit was used to extract genomic DNA from the blood cell samples. The clonotype comes from a girl under 10 years old in good health and CMV-seronegative. The sample taken for sequencing was PBMCs. Recombination connected TRBV7-8 to TRBJ2-2; TRBD2 might be the D gene, on 6 matching bases. The CDR3 amino acid sequence is: CASSLGLEPNTGELFF. The DNA sequence is TGTGCCAGCAGCTTAGGACTAGAACCGAACACCGGGGAGCTGTTTTTT. Joined to the reference TRBV7-8 and TRBJ2-2 proteins, this CDR3 gives the full variable domain: GAGVSQSPRYKVAKRGQDVALRCDPISGHVSLFWYQQALGQGPEFLTYFQNEAQLDKSGLPSDRFFAERPEGSVSTLKIQRTQQEDSAVYLCASSLGLEPNTGELFFGEGSRLTVL.